One sample yielded the 29 T cell receptor beta chains listed below, sequenced in a study of cytomegalovirus exposure and HLA in healthy donors. The PCR used 60 Vbeta and 13 Jbeta primers. The method was immunoSEQ multiplex PCR; TCRdb's version includes in-frame clones alone and lacks a portion of them. The repertoire holds about 140,000 clones, with 77% as singletons. Material for sequencing was PBMCs. All receptors derive from a female donor in good health and CMV-seronegative.

The chain links TRBV9 to TRBJ2-1, with 10 bases matching TRBD1. This CDR3 is 14 amino acids long. With 3 bases clipped from V and 7 bases from J, the junction kept 4 bases outside the gene matches. The germline V gene encodes CDR1 SGDLS and CDR2 YYNGEE. CDR3 nucleotide sequence: TGTGCCAGCAGCGCGGACAGGGGGTTTAATGAGCAGTTCTTC. It is translated as CASSADRGFNEQFF.

This chain joins TRBV28 and TRBJ1-6; D is perhaps TRBD1 (6 bases). Germline V lookup: CDR1 MDHEN, CDR2 SYDVKM. The CDR3 runs to 15 residues. Trimming took 3 bases from V and 5 from J, leaving 11 bases between them. The CDR3 nucleotides read TGTGCCAGCAGTTTCGTAGGGACAAATAATTCACCCCTCCACTTT. It codes for CASSFVGTNNSPLHF.

This clone was picked up a small number of times. The V and J genes are TRBV5-6 and TRBJ1-3; 10 bases are a match to TRBD1. Germline trimming cut 2 bases from V and 3 bases from J; bases unmatched to any gene: 2. The CDR3 loop spans 15 amino acids. Germline values: CDR1 SGHDT, CDR2 YYEEEE. CDR3 in amino acids: CASSLGTGVGNTIYF. The CDR3 bases are TGTGCCAGCAGCTTAGGGACAGGGGTTGGAAACACCATATATTTT.

The chain joins TRBV5-4 to TRBJ2-5; tentatively, D is TRBD2 (5 bases). Trimming stripped 0 bases from V and 6 bases from J, with 12 bases between. Germline V gene lookup returns CDR1 SGHNT and CDR2 YYREEE (reference sequence). The CDR3 covers 14 residues. The CDR3 DNA is TGTGCCAGCAGCTTGGCTCGGGGAAGGCAGACCCAGTACTTC. Translated: CASSLARGRQTQYF.

The chain recombines TRBV27 with TRBJ1-5; 8 bases align to TRBD1. Germline CDR1 and CDR2: MNHEY and SMNVEV (reference sequence). The CDR3 length is 16 residues. V lost 4 bases to trimming and J lost 0 bases; unmatched junction nucleotides: 5. The CDR3 region is CASSSLDRASNQPQHF. DNA for the CDR3: TGTGCCAGCAGTTCCTTGGACAGGGCTAGCAATCAGCCCCAGCATTTT.

This clone was found a few times. This chain links TRBV28 with TRBJ1-1; D gene unclear. Trimming shortened V by 7 bases and J by 5 bases, and 11 bases separated the two germline ends. The CDR3 length is 12 residues. Germline V gene data show CDR1 as MDHEN and CDR2 as SYDVKM. In DNA, the CDR3 is TGTGCCAGCATTACCCGGCGGACTGAAGCTTTCTTT. The encoded protein is CASITRRTEAFF.

This chain uses TRBV7-8 with TRBJ2-5; a possible D gene is TRBD2 (5 bases). V gave up 2 bases and J gave up 5 bases, with 15 bases separating them. Germline V gives CDR1 SGHVS, CDR2 FQNEAQ. This CDR3 has 15 residues. This CDR3 is CASSLRFEGGETQYF. The CDR3 nucleotides are TGTGCCAGCAGCTTAAGGTTTGAGGGCGGGGAGACCCAGTACTTC. Full variable domain (remainder filled in from reference TRBV7-8 and TRBJ2-5): GAGVSQSPRYKVAKRGQDVALRCDPISGHVSLFWYQQALGQGPEFLTYFQNEAQLDKSGLPSDRFFAERPEGSVSTLKIQRTQQEDSAVYLCASSLRFEGGETQYFGPGTRLLVL.

This rearrangement joins TRBV2 to TRBJ1-3, with 10 nucleotides matching TRBD1. Looked up from germline, CDR1 is SNHLY and CDR2 is FYNNEI. V shed 5 bases, J shed 4 bases, and the junction held 2 bases outside the gene matches. The CDR3 totals 14 residues. The CDR3 reads CASSKGQGGNTIYF. The CDR3 coding sequence is TGTGCCAGCAGTAAGGGACAGGGGGGAAACACCATATATTTT.

The rearrangement links TRBV27 to TRBJ2-3; TRBD2 agrees at 9 bases. Looked up from germline, CDR1 is MNHEY and CDR2 is SMNVEV (reference sequence). Unmatched junction bases numbered 4, after V lost 3 bases and J lost 6 bases. CDR3 length equals 14 residues. The CDR3 is CASSFLAGLDTQYF. The CDR3 DNA reads as TGTGCCAGCAGTTTTCTAGCGGGATTGGATACGCAGTATTTT.

The V gene is TRBV18, the J gene TRBJ1-1; 8 bases fit TRBD1. Per germline, CDR1 KGHSH and CDR2 LQKENI. CDR3 length: 15 amino acids. J was trimmed by 1 base and V by 3 bases; bases with no gene match: 4. The CDR3 loop reads CASSPDRVRNTEAFF. The CDR3 nucleotides read TGTGCCAGCTCACCGGACAGGGTGCGGAACACTGAAGCTTTCTTT.

Only one count was recorded for this clone. The chain links TRBV27 to TRBJ1-6, with 7 bases aligning to TRBD1. The CDR3 length is 15 residues. CDR1 MNHEY and CDR2 SMNVEV come from the germline V gene (reference sequence). V was pared by 4 bases and J by 7 bases, with 7 bases of the junction left unmatched. Here the CDR3 DNA reads TGTGCCAGCAGTTGGACAGGTACACCGAATTCACCCCTCCACTTT. The encoded protein is CASSWTGTPNSPLHF.

V is TRBV6-4 and J is TRBJ2-1; D is undetermined. The CDR3 spans 16 residues. Trimming removed 3 bases from V and 0 bases from J, with 12 bases in between. CDR1 MRHNA and CDR2 SNTAGT come from the germline V gene. CDR3: CASSESILISYNEQFF. Here the CDR3 DNA reads TGTGCCAGCAGTGAGTCTATACTGATCTCCTACAATGAGCAGTTCTTC.

J is TRBJ2-3 and V is TRBV6-4; D possibly corresponds to TRBD2 (5 bases). The CDR3 has 17 residues. Germline V CDR1 and CDR2: MRHNA, SNTAGT. V lost 2 bases and J 1 base, leaving 16 bases between the germline ends. CDR3 sequence (DNA): TGTGCCAGCAGTGACGAGGTGAGGGCTCTCTGCACAGATACGCAGTATTTT. Protein sequence: CASSDEVRALCTDTQYF.

The V call is TRBV7-9, the J call TRBJ1-3; tentatively, D is TRBD1 (5 bases). This CDR3 is 14 amino acids long. Trimming stripped 5 bases from V and 2 bases from J, with 10 bases between. Germline assignment: CDR1 SEHNR and CDR2 FQNEAQ (reference sequence). CDR3: CASSEVGAGNTIYF. CDR3 nucleotides: TGTGCCAGCAGCGAGGTAGGGGCTGGAAACACCATATATTTT.

The V call is TRBV9, the J call TRBJ1-1; maybe TRBD1 (6 bases). Germline V lookup: CDR1 SGDLS, CDR2 YYNGEE. Deletions cut 0 bases from V and 10 bases from J, with 19 bases between. There are 15 residues in the CDR3. CDR3 nucleotides: TGTGCCAGCAGCGTAGAAGGTCCGGGGGGCGGAGGAGCTTTCTTT. The encoded protein is CASSVEGPGGGGAFF.

This clone is a singleton in its sample. The rearrangement joins TRBV6-6 to TRBJ1-5; D unclear. Germline CDR1 reads MNHNY; CDR2 reads SVGAGI (reference sequence). V shed 5 bases and J shed 0 bases, with 5 bases lying between them. The CDR3 consists of 13 residues. The CDR3 region is CASSIFSNQPQHF. The CDR3 region has the DNA TGTGCCAGCAGTATCTTTAGCAATCAGCCCCAGCATTTT.

The chain has TRBV14 and TRBJ1-1, with D perhaps TRBD1 (6 bases). Per the germline V gene, CDR1 is SGHDN and CDR2 is FVKESK. V lost 2 bases, J lost 9 bases, and 13 bases lay in between. The CDR3 spans 13 residues. The CDR3 coding sequence is TGTGCCAGCAGCCAATTGGACAGAAACAAAGCTTTCTTT. As protein: CASSQLDRNKAFF. The variable domain in full, with the rest retrieved from reference TRBV14 and TRBJ1-1, is EAGVTQFPSHSVIEKGQTVTLRCDPISGHDNLYWYRRVMGKEIKFLLHFVKESKQDESGMPNNRFLAERTGGTYSTLKVQPAELEDSGVYFCASSQLDRNKAFFGQGTRLTVV.

The chain joins TRBV27 to TRBJ1-3; possible D gene TRBD1, 5 bases. Germline V lookup: CDR1 MNHEY, CDR2 SMNVEV (reference sequence). The CDR3 runs to 15 residues. The V end lost 6 bases, the J end lost 1 base, and 13 bases lay between the germline ends. The chain's CDR3 is CASRMGGGSGNTIYF. The CDR3, as DNA: TGTGCCAGCAGGATGGGGGGTGGTTCTGGAAACACCATATATTTT.

This chain connects TRBV28 to TRBJ1-5; D not certain. The germline CDR1 and CDR2 sequences are MDHEN and SYDVKM. Trimming removed 6 bases at V and 0 bases at J, with 21 bases between. CDR3 length: 18 residues. This chain's CDR3 is CASRPGGLTVHSNQPQHF. CDR3 DNA: TGTGCCAGCAGACCAGGAGGATTAACAGTTCATAGCAATCAGCCCCAGCATTTT.

The rearrangement uses TRBV10-3 and TRBJ2-2, with TRBD2 matching 7 bases. CDR3 size: 17 residues. The germline V gene has CDR1 ENHRY and CDR2 SYGVKD. The ends lost 3 bases at V and 5 bases at J; junction bases unmatched: 12. The CDR3 nucleotides are TGTGCCATCAGTGACCCCGGAGGTGGGACTACGACCGGGGAGCTGTTTTTT. Its protein product is CAISDPGGGTTTGELFF.

The V gene is TRBV28, the J gene TRBJ1-1; TRBD1 aligns across 7 bases. Germline CDR1 and CDR2: MDHEN and SYDVKM. V shed 4 bases and J 5 bases; nucleotides not matched to a gene: 10. CDR3 size: 15 residues. CDR3 loop: CASSSYRGVGTEAFF. CDR3 bases: TGTGCCAGCAGTTCCTACAGGGGAGTAGGGACTGAAGCTTTCTTT.

The gene calls are TRBV2 and TRBJ1-1, with D unresolved. CDR1 is SNHLY, CDR2 FYNNEI, per germline. The CDR3 runs 13 residues. V lost 7 bases and J 4 bases, leaving 13 bases between the germline ends. The CDR3 nucleotides are TGTGCCAGCACCGGGGAGATGAGCACTGAAGCTTTCTTT. Translation gives CASTGEMSTEAFF.

In this sample, this clone turned up a few times. The rearrangement links TRBV19 to TRBJ2-3; TRBD2 is a possible D gene (5 bases). The germline V and J ends were trimmed by 2 bases and 2 bases, with 11 bases remaining between them. CDR3 length: 15 residues. Germline lookup yields CDR1 LNHDA and CDR2 SQIVND (reference sequence). In nucleotides, the CDR3 is TGTGCCAGTAGTATATTAGGGCGGGCCACAGATACGCAGTATTTT. Translating gives CASSILGRATDTQYF.

There are a few counts of this clone. The chain recombines TRBV6-4 with TRBJ1-4; no definite D call. V was pared by 7 bases and J by 7 bases, with 19 bases between. The CDR3 length is 15 residues. Looked up from germline, CDR1 is MRHNA and CDR2 is SNTAGT. CDR3 sequence (DNA): TGTGCCAGCAAACCCGAGGTAGGTGGTCGTGAAAAACTGTTTTTT. This encodes CASKPEVGGREKLFF.

The chain carries TRBV19 and TRBJ1-4; 7 nucleotides align to TRBD1. This CDR3 spans 15 amino acids. CDR1 is LNHDA and CDR2 is SQIVND in the germline V gene (reference sequence). V lost 3 bases, J lost 15 bases, and 16 bases stayed unmatched. Here the CDR3 reads CASSMIPGTAGLVFF. CDR3 nucleotides: TGTGCCAGTAGTATGATCCCCGGGACAGCGGGTTTGGTGTTTTTT.

The chain is built from TRBV19 and TRBJ1-5, with no clear D. With 10 bases removed from V and 2 bases from J, the gap between germline ends came to 12 bases. CDR3 length: 13 amino acids. CDR1 LNHDA and CDR2 SQIVND come from the germline V gene (reference sequence). This CDR3 is CATTGYGNQPQHF. For the CDR3, the DNA is TGTGCCACTACGGGGTACGGCAATCAGCCCCAGCATTTT. The variable domain in full, completed from reference TRBV19 and TRBJ1-5, reads DGGITQSPKYLFRKEGQNVTLSCEQNLNHDAMYWYRQDPGQGLRLIYYSQIVNDFQKGDIAEGYSVSREKKESFPLTVTSAQKNPTAFYLCATTGYGNQPQHFGDGTRLSIL.

Comments on this clone: The junction and the germline gene differ at one end; a read error may be behind it. This chain links TRBV27 with TRBJ1-1, with 8 bases matching TRBD1. Germline CDR1 is MNHEY and CDR2 is SMNVEV (reference sequence). The CDR3 extends over 17 amino acids. The CDR3 sequence is CASSLSTRDRRNTEAFF. CDR3 in DNA: TGTGCCAGCAGTCTATCTACCCGGGACAGGAGGAACACTGAAGCTTTCTTT.

The chain links TRBV27 to TRBJ2-5; 11 bases agree with TRBD1. CDR1 is MNHEY, CDR2 SMNVEV, per germline (reference sequence). The CDR3 extends over 15 amino acids. V lost 6 bases and J lost 1; bases outside the gene matches: 4. CDR3: CASRVDRGLQETQYF. CDR3 DNA sequence: TGTGCCAGCAGAGTGGACAGGGGGCTCCAAGAGACCCAGTACTTC.

The V and J genes are TRBV30 and TRBJ2-2; D is possibly TRBD1 (5 bases). V lost 0 bases and J 6 bases, leaving 11 bases between the germline ends. CDR3 length: 14 amino acids. The germline CDR1 and CDR2 sequences are GTSNPN and SVGIG (reference sequence). The CDR3 region has the DNA TGTGCCTGGAGTGTAGTCCGCAGGGCCGGGGAGCTGTTTTTT. Its translation is CAWSVVRRAGELFF.